The present TCR beta chain was sequenced within a study of T cell responses to AZD1222 COVID-19 vaccine. General study points: The donor group comprised mostly white British people and more females; the analysis possibly underestimated clonal diversity. Baseline serostatus was positive in only six or seven AZD1222 recipients. Spike-specific TCR repertoires showed rising breadth and depth after two AZD1222 doses. Repertoires were collected only later (after the peak T cell response had occurred).

Assay: immunoSEQ multiplex PCR; the TCRdb copy retains only in-frame clones and omits some. The sample carries about 150,000 clones, 86% recorded once. Comments on this clone: The antigen remains undetermined.

The sequence came from an adult in good health. Here the sequenced sample was peripheral blood, taken on day 0 of MenACWY control vaccination.

For the CDR3, the DNA is TGTGCCAGCAGGTATACAGGGGGCGATGGCTACACCTTC. It translates to CASRYTGGDGYTF. The chain carries TRBV2 and TRBJ1-2; TRBD1 agrees at 9 bases. This CDR3 is 13 amino acids long. Germline CDR1 reads SNHLY; CDR2 reads FYNNEI. After removal of 6 bases from V and 6 bases from J, the junction contained 5 bases not matched to a gene. Together with reference TRBV2 and TRBJ1-2, the CDR3 gives the full variable domain: EPEVTQTPSHQVTQMGQEVILRCVPISNHLYFYWYRQILGQKVEFLVSFYNNEISEKSEIFDDQFSVERPDGSNFTLKIRSTKLEDSAMYFCASRYTGGDGYTFGSGTRLTVV.